The text below deals with one T cell receptor beta chain. The CDR3 is 11 amino acids. Germline CDR1 LNHDA, CDR2 SQIVND (reference sequence). V dropped 7 bases and J dropped 6 bases, with 10 bases sitting between them. The data derive from a study of T cell changes during pregnancy in multiple sclerosis. Data came from immunoSEQ multiplex PCR; TCRdb stores just in-frame clones and leaves some out. The table shows about 52,000 clones, with around 92% occurring only once. The chain is built from TRBV19 and TRBJ2-7, with D tentatively TRBD2 (6 bases). The starting material was CD4+ T cells from peripheral blood mononuclear cells, obtained in the third trimester of pregnancy. The receptor's source is a female donor with multiple sclerosis, enrolled in a pregnancy study. CDR3 DNA sequence: TGTGCCAGTAAGGAGGGTGCCGAGCAGTACTTC. This translates into CASKEGAEQYF. Using reference TRBV19 and TRBJ2-7 for the parts outside the CDR3, the full variable domain is DGGITQSPKYLFRKEGQNVTLSCEQNLNHDAMYWYRQDPGQGLRLIYYSQIVNDFQKGDIAEGYSVSREKKESFPLTVTSAQKNPTAFYLCASKEGAEQYFGPGTRLTVT.